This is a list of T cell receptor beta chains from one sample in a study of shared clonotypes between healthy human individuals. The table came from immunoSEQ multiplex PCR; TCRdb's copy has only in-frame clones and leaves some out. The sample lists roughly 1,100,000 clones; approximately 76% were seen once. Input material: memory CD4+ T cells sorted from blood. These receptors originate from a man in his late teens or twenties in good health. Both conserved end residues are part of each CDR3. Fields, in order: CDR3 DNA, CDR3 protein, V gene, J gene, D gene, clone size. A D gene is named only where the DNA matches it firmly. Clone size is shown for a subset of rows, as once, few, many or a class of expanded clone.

TGTGCCAGCAGCTTCAGCAGGGGATTCAATCAGCCCCAGCATTTT	CASSFSRGFNQPQHF	TRBV5-6	TRBJ1-5	NA	NA
TGCGCCAGCAGCTTGACAGGAAGGAAGAATGAAAAACTGTTTTTT	CASSLTGRKNEKLFF	TRBV5-1	TRBJ1-4	NA	few
TGTGCCAGCAAAGGACAGGGACGAGAAAAACTGTTTTTT	CASKGQGREKLFF	TRBV2	TRBJ1-4	TRBD1	once
TGTGCCAGCAGCTTACCAGAGTACAATGAGCAGTTCTTC	CASSLPEYNEQFF	TRBV7-2	TRBJ2-1	NA	NA
TGTGCCAGCAGCCAAGTTGCGGGTCCCTACGAGCAGTACTTC	CASSQVAGPYEQYF	TRBV14	TRBJ2-7	NA	NA
TGTGCCAGCAGCGTAGTAAGTGGGACAGATACGCAGTATTTT	CASSVVSGTDTQYF	TRBV9	TRBJ2-3	NA	NA
TGTGCCAGCACCCTATACAGCTCTGTCGAGCAGTACTTC	CASTLYSSVEQYF	TRBV7-9	TRBJ2-7	NA	NA
TGTGCCAGCAGCGTCGACTTCTATGGCTACACCTTC	CASSVDFYGYTF	TRBV9	TRBJ1-2	NA	NA
TGTGCCATACAGATTGATATGAACACTGAAGCTTTCTTT	CAIQIDMNTEAFF	TRBV6-1	TRBJ1-1	NA	few
TGTGCCAGCAGCGTAGGGGGACAGACTTACAATGAGCAGTTCTTC	CASSVGGQTYNEQFF	TRBV9	TRBJ2-1	TRBD1	NA
TGCGCCAGCAGCGCCGACAGACACTACACCTTC	CASSADRHYTF	TRBV5-1	TRBJ1-2	NA	NA
TGTGCCAGCAGTTACCCCCTGGTCGATTCACCCCTCCACTTT	CASSYPLVDSPLHF	TRBV6-6	TRBJ1-6	NA	once
TGCGCCAGCAGCCAGACTAGCGGGAGCACAGATACGCAGTATTTT	CASSQTSGSTDTQYF	TRBV4-3	TRBJ2-3	TRBD2	NA
TGCAGCGTTGCCTCAGGAGTGAACACTGAAGCTTTCTTT	CSVASGVNTEAFF	TRBV29-1	TRBJ1-1	NA	NA
TGCGCCAGCAGCCAACAGGAGGGCTATGGCTACACCTTC	CASSQQEGYGYTF	TRBV5-1	TRBJ1-2	NA	many
TGTGCCAGTACCTCCGGGACCCCCAACCACGAGCAGTACTTC	CASTSGTPNHEQYF	TRBV6-6	TRBJ2-7	NA	NA
TGTGCCAGCAGAGGGCGGACTAGCGGGAGGGCCAGTTACAATGAGCAGTTCTTC	CASRGRTSGRASYNEQFF	TRBV2	TRBJ2-1	TRBD2	NA
TGTGCCAGCAGCCCCTGGGGGAGGGGAACTGAAGCTTTCTTT	CASSPWGRGTEAFF	TRBV7-9	TRBJ1-1	NA	NA
TGTGCCTGGTCAGTTGGGGGCAATCAGCCCCAGCATTTT	CAWSVGGNQPQHF	TRBV30	TRBJ1-5	NA	NA
TGTGCCAGCAGGGATTTTTACGGTAATCAGCCCCAGCATTTT	CASRDFYGNQPQHF	TRBV2	TRBJ1-5	NA	NA
TGTGCCAGCAGCTCTCAGTGGGGAAATCAGCCCCAGCATTTT	CASSSQWGNQPQHF	TRBV7-2	TRBJ1-5	NA	few
TGCAGTGCTAGTCCGGGGTACGAGCAGTACTTC	CSASPGYEQYF	TRBV20-1	TRBJ2-7	NA	NA
TGTGCCAGCAGTTACGACAGGGGTGGCACCGGGGAGCTGTTTTTT	CASSYDRGGTGELFF	TRBV6-6	TRBJ2-2	TRBD1	once
TGTGCCAGCAGCACCGGACAGTCCGTCAAAAACATTCAGTACTTC	CASSTGQSVKNIQYF	TRBV9	TRBJ2-4	NA	NA
TGCGCCAGCGGCCAGGGACGGAACCGTAATGAAAAACTGTTTTTT	CASGQGRNRNEKLFF	TRBV4-1	TRBJ1-4	NA	NA
TGTGCCAGTTCGAACTCCGGGACAGGGGAGTCCTATGGCTACACCTTC	CASSNSGTGESYGYTF	TRBV28	TRBJ1-2	TRBD1	NA
TGCGCCAGCGGAGTAGCGGGAGGCTACAATGAGCAGTTCTTC	CASGVAGGYNEQFF	TRBV10-1	TRBJ2-1	TRBD2	NA
TGCGCCAGCAGCCAGGGAGCGGGAGGGCCACCCGATACGCAGTATTTT	CASSQGAGGPPDTQYF	TRBV4-3	TRBJ2-3	TRBD2	few
TGTGCCAGCAGCCCTTGGAATGACAGGGGTTCCTACGAGCAGTACTTC	CASSPWNDRGSYEQYF	TRBV7-2	TRBJ2-7	TRBD1	NA
TGTGCCAGCAGTCCTACTCTACACGTCGGGTATGGCTACACCTTC	CASSPTLHVGYGYTF	TRBV7-2	TRBJ1-2	NA	NA
TGTGCCAGCAGCTTAGAGGCAGGGGGTCCCTACGAGCAGTACTTC	CASSLEAGGPYEQYF	TRBV6-4	TRBJ2-7	TRBD1	once
TGCGCCAGCAGCACCGGGACGACGAGCACAGATACGCAGTATTTT	CASSTGTTSTDTQYF	TRBV5-1	TRBJ2-3	NA	few
TGCGCCAGCAGTTCAGGGTCCGGGGAGCTGTTTTTT	CASSSGSGELFF	TRBV5-1	TRBJ2-2	NA	NA
TGTGCCTGGAGTGGGGGGGGTCATGGCTACACCTTC	CAWSGGGHGYTF	TRBV30	TRBJ1-2	NA	once
TGCGCCAGCAGCCAAGGACAGAGGGGCAACCAAGAGACCCAGTACTTC	CASSQGQRGNQETQYF	TRBV4-3	TRBJ2-5	NA	NA
TGTGCCAGCAGTTCCCCGGCAGGCCAGCCGGCCTTC	CASSSPAGQPAF	TRBV28	TRBJ1-2	NA	NA
TGCGCCAGCAGCCAAGAAGGGGGCACCTACAATGAGCAGTTCTTC	CASSQEGGTYNEQFF	TRBV4-3	TRBJ2-1	TRBD1	NA
TGTGCCAGCAGCTCCTTAGGACTAGCGGTGGATGGAGAGACCCAGTACTTC	CASSSLGLAVDGETQYF	TRBV7-9	TRBJ2-5	TRBD2	NA
TGTGCCAGCAGTCCAGGGGGGACAAACACCGGGGAGCTGTTTTTT	CASSPGGTNTGELFF	TRBV28	TRBJ2-2	NA	NA
TGTGCCAGCAGTTTTGGGCCCCTATACGAGCAGTACTTC	CASSFGPLYEQYF	TRBV28	TRBJ2-7	NA	NA
TGCGCCAGCAGCCCTATATTGTTGGCGGGGCGCACCGGGGAGCTGTTTTTT	CASSPILLAGRTGELFF	TRBV4-1	TRBJ2-2	NA	NA
TGTGCCAGCAGCCAAGCAGGAAACTATGGCTACACCTTC	CASSQAGNYGYTF	TRBV4-2	TRBJ1-2	NA	NA
TGCGCCAGCACGGCGGGGGGGCTGACAGATACGCAGTATTTT	CASTAGGLTDTQYF	TRBV5-1	TRBJ2-3	TRBD2	NA
TGTGCCAGCAGCTTAGGAGGCTTGGGGCCAGAGACCCAGTACTTC	CASSLGGLGPETQYF	TRBV7-9	TRBJ2-5	NA	NA
TGTGCCAGCCCGATCTATGGCTACACCTTC	CASPIYGYTF	TRBV27	TRBJ1-2	NA	NA
TGTGCCAGCAGCCCGACTAGACGGGTAGGATCGGAGTTCTTC	CASSPTRRVGSEFF	TRBV5-6	TRBJ2-1	NA	NA
TGTGCCTGGAGTCTAGCGGAACTGGGTCAGCCCCAGCATTTT	CAWSLAELGQPQHF	TRBV30	TRBJ1-5	NA	NA
TGTGCCAGCAGATTCGCAGGGGTAGGCACAGATACGCAGTATTTT	CASRFAGVGTDTQYF	TRBV6-1	TRBJ2-3	NA	few
TGTGCCAGCAGCCTCATCGGGGGAGGTGGCTACACCTTC	CASSLIGGGGYTF	TRBV28	TRBJ1-2	NA	NA
TGTGCCTGGAGCCCGATTCGGGAGTACACCTTC	CAWSPIREYTF	TRBV30	TRBJ1-2	NA	few
TGTGCCAGCAGCGCGACTAGCGAAAGCACAGATACGCAGTATTTT	CASSATSESTDTQYF	TRBV9	TRBJ2-3	TRBD2	NA
TGTGCCATCACGGGACCAACTAATGAGCAGTTCTTC	CAITGPTNEQFF	TRBV6-1	TRBJ2-1	NA	NA
TGTGCCAGCACCGTACTAGCGGATACGCAGTATTTT	CASTVLADTQYF	TRBV7-2	TRBJ2-3	TRBD2	once
TGTGCCACCAATACTGGTACGGTGGGAGATACGCAGTATTTT	CATNTGTVGDTQYF	TRBV6-1	TRBJ2-3	NA	NA
TGTGCCATCAGAGAACTAGCGGGAGGATCAGATACGCAGTATTTT	CAIRELAGGSDTQYF	TRBV10-3	TRBJ2-3	TRBD2	NA
TGTGCCAGCAGTTCGGACAGGGAGACCCAGTACTTC	CASSSDRETQYF	TRBV11-3	TRBJ2-5	TRBD1	NA
TGTGCCAGCAGTGATAGTACAGGGGGTGCAAATAGCAATCAGCCCCAGCATTTT	CASSDSTGGANSNQPQHF	TRBV6-1	TRBJ1-5	TRBD1	few
TGTGCCAGCAGTGACAGGGCGAATTCACCCCTCCACTTT	CASSDRANSPLHF	TRBV6-4	TRBJ1-6	NA	NA
TGTGCCAGCAGCTTTGGTCCGGATACGCAGTATTTT	CASSFGPDTQYF	TRBV7-9	TRBJ2-3	NA	few